This T cell receptor beta chain was recovered during a study of T cell repertoires in cytomegalovirus infection (dated by TCRdb to about 2019). Describing the broader study: Donor HLA type was relevant to the analysis, as public TCR beta signatures indicated carriage of CMV infection together with the matching HLA type. What the research found in general, with its limitations: In both this cohort and an independent cohort of 352 donors, the cumulative frequency of public TCR beta family members distinguished carriers of CMV infection plus the relevant HLA type. The ex vivo response was dominated by HLA-C-restricted CMV-specific TCR beta clonotypes, and the single most frequent clonotype in two of eight donors was supplied by these HLA-C-restricted clonotypes.

Comments on this clonotype: It lacks a known antigen. Base-call qualities are not available, and no considerably larger clone is one nucleotide away.

Sequenced on an Illumina HiSeq 1500. TCRdb cleaned the public reads at Q25 with fastp, built clones with MiXCR and kept in-frame beta chains. Entries are consolidated by CDR3 protein sequence, retaining the most common genes and DNA. The sample records approximately 110,000 distinct CDR3 sequences, around 10% of which are singletons. The ten largest account for 31% of the sample. The sequencing input was PBMCs, sequenced either directly or after in vitro stimulation (not recorded which). This TCR came from a human donor in good health (CMV status not recorded). Some clones in this sample may be carry-over from other donors' samples.

The DNA sequence is TGTGCCAGTAGTCTGGGACTAGCGGGAGGGGCTGAGCAGTTCTTC. Its product reads: CASSLGLAGGAEQFF. The rearranged chain carries TRBV19 and TRBJ2-1; 16 central nucleotides agree with TRBD2. The CDR3 contains 15 residues, cysteine and phenylalanine counted. Only CDR3 DNA is held: 45 bases, read in frame from base 1. From a lookup of the germline V gene (reference sequence), CDR1 and CDR2 are LNHDA and SQIVND. The germline V and J ends show losses of 5 bases and 9 bases respectively, and no gene match explains 4 bases of the junction. Reference TRBV19 and TRBJ2-1 genes cover what lies past the CDR3, so the full variable domain is DGGITQSPKYLFRKEGQNVTLSCEQNLNHDAMYWYRQDPGQGLRLIYYSQIVNDFQKGDIAEGYSVSREKKESFPLTVTSAQKNPTAFYLCASSLGLAGGAEQFFGPGTRLTVL.